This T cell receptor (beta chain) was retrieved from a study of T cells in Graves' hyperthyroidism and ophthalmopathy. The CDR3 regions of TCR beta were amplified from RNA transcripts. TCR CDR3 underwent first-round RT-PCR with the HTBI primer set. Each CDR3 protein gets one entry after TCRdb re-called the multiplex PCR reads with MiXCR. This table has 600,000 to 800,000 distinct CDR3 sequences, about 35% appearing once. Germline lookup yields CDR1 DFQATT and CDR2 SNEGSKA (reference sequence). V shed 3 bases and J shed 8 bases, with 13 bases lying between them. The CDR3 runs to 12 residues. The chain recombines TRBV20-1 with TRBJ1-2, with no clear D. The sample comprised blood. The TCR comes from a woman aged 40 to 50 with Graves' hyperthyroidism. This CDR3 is CSASSVLGGYTF. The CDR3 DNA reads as TGCAGTGCTAGTTCTGTATTGGGGGGCTACACCTTC.